This T cell receptor (beta chain) is drawn from a study of T cell changes during pregnancy in multiple sclerosis. V lost 8 bases and J lost 2; bases outside the gene matches: 9. CDR3 length: 16 residues. Germline V gene sequence: CDR1 MNHEY, CDR2 SMNVEV (reference sequence). Sequencing used immunoSEQ multiplex PCR; TCRdb keeps in-frame clones, though not all of them. The sample lists approximately 48,000 clones; 80% to 95% were seen once. The chain employs TRBV27 and TRBJ1-5; 10 bases agree with TRBD1. The source was CD4+ T cells from peripheral blood mononuclear cells, collected after pregnancy. This receptor was obtained from a female donor with multiple sclerosis, enrolled in a pregnancy study. CDR3 sequence (DNA): TGTGCCAGCCGACAGGGGGCGCGGGTTGGCAATCAGCCCCAGCATTTT. Amino acid sequence: CASRQGARVGNQPQHF.